The 27 T cell receptor beta chains presented below share a single source sample, sequenced in a study of cytomegalovirus exposure and HLA in healthy donors. The PCR made use of 60 Vbeta and 13 Jbeta primers. Clones were sequenced by immunoSEQ multiplex PCR, and TCRdb holds only the in-frame ones, with some missing. Of about 130,000 clones in the sample, around three quarters were seen once. The source material was PBMCs. Receptors originate from a woman aged 55 to 70 in good health and CMV-seropositive.

This chain joins TRBV11-2 and TRBJ2-1; 7 positions match TRBD2. The V segment lost 1 base and the J segment 8 bases; nucleotides outside the gene matches: 14. CDR1 is SGHAT, CDR2 FQNNGV, per germline. The CDR3 is 17 residues long. The CDR3 DNA reads as TGTGCCAGCAGCTTAGCAGGGTGGGCGGGAGAGCGCGATGAGCAGTTCTTC. It encodes CASSLAGWAGERDEQFF.

This chain uses TRBV29-1 with TRBJ2-7; D gene uncertain. The CDR3 is made up of 13 amino acids. Germline V gene sequence: CDR1 SQVTM, CDR2 ANQGSEA. Trimming pared 6 bases from V and 0 bases from J, leaving 12 bases between. CDR3 protein: CSVAGSSSYEQYF. The CDR3 DNA sequence: TGCAGCGTGGCAGGAAGCAGCTCCTACGAGCAGTACTTC.

The genes are TRBV10-3 and TRBJ2-1; 9 positions match TRBD2. Germline V gene data show CDR1 as ENHRY and CDR2 as SYGVKD. V was clipped by 6 bases and J by 6 bases; unmatched bases: 12. CDR3 length: 16 amino acids. CDR3 in DNA: TGTGCCATCAGCCCGTTGGGAGGCGGGAGGGGCAATGAGCAGTTCTTC. Protein sequence: CAISPLGGGRGNEQFF.

The chain joins TRBV5-1 to TRBJ2-2; possible D gene TRBD1, 6 bases. V gave up 5 bases and J gave up 3 bases, with 11 bases separating them. CDR3 length equals 14 residues. Per germline, CDR1 SGHRS and CDR2 YFSETQ. The CDR3 DNA reads TGCGCCAGCAGGGGGACAAGCGACACCGGGGAGCTGTTTTTT. As protein: CASRGTSDTGELFF.

The chain carries TRBV11-2 and TRBJ1-3; TRBD1 aligns across 7 bases. This CDR3 spans 16 amino acids. The J segment lost 5 bases and the V segment lost 3 bases, leaving 10 bases of the junction unmatched. CDR1 SGHAT and CDR2 FQNNGV come from the germline V gene. CDR3 sequence: CASSLQRGGGRNTIYF. CDR3 in DNA: TGTGCCAGCAGCTTGCAACGAGGGGGCGGTAGAAACACCATATATTTT.

The chain employs TRBV30 and TRBJ1-2; D call uncertain. The V and J ends lost 4 bases and 0 bases respectively, with 21 bases between them. Germline V CDR1 and CDR2: GTSNPN, SVGIG (reference sequence). The CDR3 extends over 17 amino acids. Written as DNA, the CDR3 is TGTGCCTGGAATAGAGGCGGGATCAGCCATTCTAACTATGGCTACACCTTC. This gives the protein CAWNRGGISHSNYGYTF.

The chain uses TRBV7-7 and TRBJ2-7; 8 positions match TRBD1. CDR1 is SSHAT and CDR2 is FNYEAQ in the germline V gene (reference sequence). The CDR3 is made up of 15 amino acids. V trimming: 2 bases; J trimming: 1 base; junction bases outside the gene matches: 4. CDR3 loop: CASSLLQGESYEQYF. The DNA of the CDR3 is TGTGCCAGCAGCTTACTACAGGGGGAATCCTACGAGCAGTACTTC.

The chain has TRBV27 and TRBJ2-3; D might be TRBD2 (6 bases). Trimming left V 3 bases short and J 6 bases short, with 13 bases between. CDR1 is MNHEY, CDR2 SMNVEV, per germline (reference sequence). This CDR3 has 14 amino acids. The chain's CDR3 is CASSLRGPRDTQYF. The DNA of the CDR3 is TGTGCCAGCAGTTTGCGGGGACCTCGGGATACGCAGTATTTT.

The table lists this clone with a few counts. V is TRBV25-1 and J is TRBJ1-1; D might be TRBD1 (6 bases). Germline loops: CDR1 MGHDK, CDR2 SYGVNS. The CDR3 runs 14 residues. V shed 4 bases and J shed 0 bases, with 9 bases lying between them. Here the CDR3 DNA reads TGTGCCAGCAGTGCGGGACAACTGAACACTGAAGCTTTCTTT. Translated, it gives CASSAGQLNTEAFF.

The V call is TRBV6-5, the J call TRBJ1-1; no definite D call. This CDR3 spans 16 amino acids. Germline loops: CDR1 MNHEY, CDR2 SVGAGI. V lost 2 bases, J lost 0 bases, and 13 bases lay in between. The CDR3 DNA reads TGTGCCAGCAGTTACGTTGGGCGTCAACTGAACACTGAAGCTTTCTTT. Translating gives CASSYVGRQLNTEAFF.

The chain employs TRBV2 and TRBJ1-1; no clear D. Germline-derived CDR1 and CDR2 are SNHLY and FYNNEI. The CDR3 is made up of 13 amino acids. Deletions cut 3 bases from V and 0 bases from J, with 5 bases between. The CDR3 DNA sequence: TGTGCCAGCAGTGAGGAGATGAACACTGAAGCTTTCTTT. Translated: CASSEEMNTEAFF. Full variable domain (outside the CDR3, taken from reference TRBV2 and TRBJ1-1): EPEVTQTPSHQVTQMGQEVILRCVPISNHLYFYWYRQILGQKVEFLVSFYNNEISEKSEIFDDQFSVERPDGSNFTLKIRSTKLEDSAMYFCASSEEMNTEAFFGQGTRLTVV.

V usage is TRBV6-5 and J usage is TRBJ2-1; TRBD2 matches 13 bases. J gave up 10 bases and V 6 bases, and 6 bases lay outside the gene matches. The germline CDR1 and CDR2 sequences are MNHEY and SVGAGI. The CDR3 covers 14 residues. In nucleotides, the CDR3 is TGTGCCAGCAGAAGACTAGCGGGAGGCGGGGAGCAGTTCTTC. It translates to CASRRLAGGGEQFF.

The chain uses TRBV29-1 and TRBJ1-1, with a weak D call TRBD1 (6 bases). Germline assignment: CDR1 SQVTM and CDR2 ANQGSEA. The CDR3 runs 15 residues. Trimming stripped 7 bases from V and 3 bases from J, with 21 bases between. This chain's CDR3 is CSAAGQSPKDTEAFF. Here the CDR3 DNA reads TGCAGCGCCGCAGGACAGTCCCCGAAGGACACTGAAGCTTTCTTT.

V usage is TRBV6-6 and J usage is TRBJ2-5; no clear D. Germline CDR1 reads MNHNY; CDR2 reads SVGAGI (reference sequence). V was shortened by 0 bases and J by 7 bases, with 12 bases between the two germline ends. This CDR3 has 14 residues. CDR3 coding DNA: TGTGCCAGCAGTTACTCGGGTAGCCCGGGGACCCAGTACTTC. Its translation: CASSYSGSPGTQYF.

The rearrangement joins TRBV5-1 to TRBJ2-3; 7 bases agree with TRBD2. The V and J ends lost 1 base and 0 bases, in that order; junction bases with no gene match: 5. This CDR3 comprises 16 residues. CDR1 is SGHRS and CDR2 is YFSETQ in the germline V gene. CDR3 DNA: TGCGCCAGCAGCTTGCCTGGGACTACCAGCACAGATACGCAGTATTTT. It translates to CASSLPGTTSTDTQYF.

This clone appeared a few times. V usage is TRBV29-1 and J usage is TRBJ2-5; 7 bases fit TRBD1. CDR1 and CDR2 (germline): SQVTM, ANQGSEA. The junction had 7 bases not matched to a gene; V was cut back by 5 bases and J by 4 bases. The CDR3 sequence is 13 residues long. CDR3 amino acids: CSVRTGAPETQYF. DNA for the CDR3: TGCAGCGTTAGAACAGGGGCGCCAGAGACCCAGTACTTC.

V usage is TRBV19 and J usage is TRBJ2-5; 9 nucleotides align to TRBD1. The J call may be mistaken, given a closer DNA end match to TRBJ2-7. This CDR3 region has 16 residues. Per germline, CDR1 LNHDA and CDR2 SQIVND (reference sequence). The CDR3 here is CASSIGGTGSSYEQYF. CDR3 coding DNA: TGTGCCAGTAGTATAGGAGGGACAGGGAGCTCCTACGAGCAGTACTTC.

This clone appeared once. The genes are TRBV14 and TRBJ2-1; 8 nucleotides agree with TRBD2. There are 14 residues in the CDR3. V dropped 2 bases and J dropped 7; count of bases not matched to a gene: 4. The germline CDR1 and CDR2 sequences are SGHDN and FVKESK. CDR3 amino acids: CASSQRRGGNEQFF. CDR3 bases: TGTGCCAGCAGCCAACGTCGGGGGGGGAATGAGCAGTTCTTC.

A remark on this clone: A junction end diverges from the germline sequence, so it may reflect a read error. The chain carries TRBV7-9 and TRBJ1-5, with D tentatively TRBD1 (6 bases). The CDR3 length is 18 residues. Germline V lookup: CDR1 SEHNR, CDR2 FQNEAQ (reference sequence). This CDR3 is CSSSLGARTERVDQPQHF. CDR3 bases: TGTTCCAGCAGCTTAGGGGCTAGGACAGAGAGGGTCGATCAGCCCCAGCATTTT.

This clone came up once. V is TRBV19 and J is TRBJ1-5, with 9 bases that match TRBD1. There are 17 residues in the CDR3. The junction had 9 bases not matched to a gene; V was cut back by 4 bases and J by 2 bases. The V gene's germline CDR1 is LNHDA and CDR2 SQIVND (reference sequence). In DNA form, the CDR3 reads TGTGCCAGTAGTAGCAGGACAGGGGACGAGCGCAATCAGCCCCAGCATTTT. Translated, it gives CASSSRTGDERNQPQHF. The complete variable domain, with remaining parts taken from reference TRBV19 and TRBJ1-5, reads DGGITQSPKYLFRKEGQNVTLSCEQNLNHDAMYWYRQDPGQGLRLIYYSQIVNDFQKGDIAEGYSVSREKKESFPLTVTSAQKNPTAFYLCASSSRTGDERNQPQHFGDGTRLSIL.

The rearrangement uses TRBV19 and TRBJ1-1, with 7 positions matching TRBD1. The CDR3 loop spans 14 amino acids. Germline trimming cut 5 bases from V and 1 base from J; bases unmatched to any gene: 4. Germline V lookup: CDR1 LNHDA, CDR2 SQIVND (reference sequence). The CDR3 region has the DNA TGTGCCAGTAGTGTCGGACAGGAGAACACTGAAGCTTTCTTT. This gives the protein CASSVGQENTEAFF.

This rearrangement joins TRBV7-3 to TRBJ2-1; TRBD1 matches 7 bases. Unmatched junction bases numbered 5, after V lost 1 base and J lost 8 bases. This CDR3 has 14 amino acids. CDR1 and CDR2 (germline): SGHTA, FQGTGA. The CDR3 coding sequence is TGTGCCAGCAGCTTAAAAGGGGGCGCATATGAGCAGTTCTTC. It translates to CASSLKGGAYEQFF.

This clone was seen a handful of times. The genes are TRBV30 and TRBJ1-6, with 7 bases lining up with TRBD1. Germline CDR1 and CDR2: GTSNPN and SVGIG (reference sequence). Trimming cost V 5 bases and J 0 bases; bases outside gene matches: 22. This CDR3 spans 21 amino acids. CDR3 region: CAWDRARSPLSSSSYNSPLHF. The CDR3 DNA reads as TGTGCCTGGGACAGGGCCCGAAGCCCCCTTTCCTCGAGCTCCTATAATTCACCCCTCCACTTT. Variable domain in full (rest from reference TRBV30 and TRBJ1-6): SQTIHQWPATLVQPVGSPLSLECTVEGTSNPNLYWYRQAAGRGLQLLFYSVGIGQISSEVPQNLSASRPQDRQFILSSKKLLLSDSGFYLCAWDRARSPLSSSSYNSPLHFGNGTRLTVT.

J is TRBJ2-4 and V is TRBV15; the D gene is possibly TRBD1 (5 bases). Germline lookup yields CDR1 LNHNV and CDR2 YYDKDF (reference sequence). Trimming took 2 bases from V and 8 from J, leaving 16 bases between them. The CDR3 runs to 15 residues. The CDR3 loop reads CATSRYPGQTDIQYF. In DNA form, the CDR3 reads TGTGCCACCAGCAGATACCCAGGGCAGACGGACATTCAGTACTTC.

This clone was observed a handful of times. The chain carries TRBV30 and TRBJ1-2; a possible D gene is TRBD1 (5 bases). CDR1 and CDR2 (germline): GTSNPN, SVGIG (reference sequence). The ends were cut back, 5 bases at V and 11 bases at J, with 12 bases in the middle. The CDR3 has 10 residues. The CDR3 is CAWAGTYYTF. The CDR3 DNA sequence: TGTGCCTGGGCCGGGACTTATTACACCTTC.

The chain combines TRBV6-4 with TRBJ2-3, with 11 bases fitting TRBD2. Germline assignment: CDR1 MRHNA and CDR2 SNTAGT. The CDR3 length is 15 residues. J lost 2 bases, V lost 6 bases, and 4 bases had no gene match. CDR3 in DNA: TGTGCCAGCAGAAGACTAGCGGGGACCACAGATACGCAGTATTTT. It yields the protein CASRRLAGTTDTQYF.

This clone was counted once. This sequence joins TRBV5-4 and TRBJ2-5; D gene ambiguous. The DNA end lines up better with TRBJ2-7; the J call may be wrong. In germline, CDR1 is SGHNT, CDR2 YYREEE (reference sequence). This CDR3 has 14 amino acids. The CDR3 is CASSPPPPSYEQYF. The CDR3 nucleotides are TGTGCCAGCAGCCCTCCCCCCCCTAGCTACGAGCAGTACTTC.